This entry is about one T cell receptor (beta chain). The sample originates from a study of blood T cell repertoires in COVID-19. The J segment lost 5 bases and the V segment lost 3 bases, leaving 8 bases of the junction unmatched. The length of the CDR3 is 16 residues. CDR1 SQVTM and CDR2 ANQGSEA come from the germline V gene. The table came from immunoSEQ multiplex PCR; TCRdb's copy has only in-frame clones and leaves some out. Seen here are about 98,000 clones, approximately 84% observed once, and the top ten hold 9.5% to 10%. This sequence was found in a middle-aged man with active or convalescent COVID-19. What was sequenced was peripheral blood. The chain employs TRBV29-1 and TRBJ2-2, with 11 bases aligning to TRBD1. Here the CDR3 DNA reads TGCAGCGTTGATAGGGGGGACAGGGGGAGGACCGGGGAGCTGTTTTTT. Amino acid sequence: CSVDRGDRGRTGELFF.